The rows below give T cell receptor beta chains drawn from one sample of a study of PD-L1 blockade in urothelial cancer. Profiled with immunoSEQ multiplex PCR; TCRdb holds only in-frame clones, not every one. The data contain roughly 84,000 clones, 82% of them singletons. Here the sequenced sample was PBMCs, taken around atezolizumab (anti-PD-L1) treatment. These receptors originate from a man between 70 and 80 years old with urothelial cancer. The CDR3 runs from the conserved cysteine through the conserved F or W. Each record gives: CDR3 length, V gene, J gene, clone size, D gene, CDR3 protein, CDR3 DNA. The D gene is left open where the match is weak. Only part of the rows carry a size: once, few, many, or a class if the clone is expanded.

13,TRBV5-1,TRBJ2-3,NA,TRBD2,CASSSLAENTQYF,TGCGCCAGCAGCTCACTAGCGGAGAATACGCAGTATTTT
14,TRBV9,TRBJ1-1,NA,TRBD1,CASSLTRTGGEAFF,TGTGCCAGCAGCCTTACCCGGACAGGGGGTGAAGCTTTCTTT
15,TRBV25-1,TRBJ1-4,NA,NA,CASSEPRETNEKLFF,TGTGCCAGCAGCGAGCCCAGGGAAACTAATGAAAAACTGTTTTTT
15,TRBV7-9,TRBJ1-6,NA,TRBD1,CASSFSGQGSSPLHF,TGTGCCAGCAGTTTTTCAGGACAGGGCAGTTCACCCCTCCACTTT
15,TRBV7-3,TRBJ2-3,NA,NA,CASSPGGGSTDTQYF,TGTGCCAGCAGCCCCGGTGGCGGGAGCACAGATACGCAGTATTTT
13,TRBV6-5,TRBJ2-7,NA,NA,CASSRDIQYEQYF,TGTGCCAGCAGCCGGGACATCCAATACGAGCAGTACTTC
12,TRBV10-3,TRBJ2-7,NA,NA,CAISGAGYEQYF,TGTGCCATCAGTGGGGCAGGCTACGAGCAGTACTTC
16,TRBV27,TRBJ2-1,once,NA,CASSPGPGLPYNEQFF,TGTGCCAGCAGTCCGGGGCCGGGACTGCCATACAATGAGCAGTTCTTC
12,TRBV7-9,TRBJ1-1,NA,NA,CASSYSYTEAFF,TGTGCCAGCAGCTACAGTTACACTGAAGCTTTCTTT
14,TRBV30,TRBJ1-5,NA,TRBD1,CAWSTGGRSQPQHF,TGTGCCTGGAGTACAGGGGGAAGGAGTCAGCCCCAGCATTTT
14,TRBV19,TRBJ2-2,NA,NA,CASSQPGYTGELFF,TGTGCCAGTAGCCAACCCGGGTACACCGGGGAGCTGTTTTTT
12,TRBV7-2,TRBJ2-2,NA,NA,CASSPGSGELFF,TGTGCCAGCAGCCCAGGGTCCGGGGAGCTGTTTTTT
16,TRBV5-1,TRBJ2-7,NA,TRBD1,CASSLAGGQGRREQYF,TGCGCCAGCAGCTTGGCCGGAGGACAGGGGCGGCGAGAGCAGTACTTC
13,TRBV5-1,TRBJ1-5,NA,NA,CASPVGSNQPQHF,TGCGCCAGCCCCGTGGGCAGTAATCAGCCCCAGCATTTT
15,TRBV5-1,TRBJ2-1,NA,NA,CASSLDVRVNNEQFF,TGCGCCAGCAGCTTGGATGTCAGGGTCAACAATGAGCAGTTCTTC
15,TRBV9,TRBJ2-3,NA,NA,CASSVAVFSTDTQYF,TGTGCCAGCAGCGTAGCTGTCTTTAGCACAGATACGCAGTATTTT
14,TRBV5-6,TRBJ2-7,NA,TRBD1,CASSDSGQGYEQYF,TGTGCCAGCAGTGATTCTGGACAGGGTTACGAGCAGTACTTC
16,TRBV10-1,TRBJ1-1,once,TRBD1,CASSYLRDRGPTEAFF,TGCGCCAGCAGTTATCTCCGGGACAGGGGGCCGACTGAAGCTTTCTTT
15,TRBV7-3,TRBJ2-1,NA,NA,CASSSDGLGHNEQFF,TGTGCCAGCAGCTCCGACGGACTCGGGCACAATGAGCAGTTCTTC
13,TRBV11-2,TRBJ1-4,NA,TRBD1,CASSLGDREKLFF,TGTGCCAGCAGCTTGGGGGACAGGGAAAAACTGTTTTTT
12,TRBV11-2,TRBJ2-7,NA,NA,CASSLGEAEQYF,TGTGCCAGCAGCTTAGGAGAGGCAGAGCAGTACTTC
17,TRBV19,TRBJ2-2,NA,TRBD2,CASSPDPGLAAAGELFF,TGTGCCAGTAGTCCGGATCCGGGACTAGCGGCTGCCGGGGAGCTGTTTTTT
15,TRBV7-9,TRBJ1-2,NA,NA,CASSLGTSGNYGYTF,TGTGCCAGCAGCTTAGGCACGTCAGGGAACTATGGCTACACCTTC
12,TRBV15,TRBJ2-5,NA,NA,CATSRVGGTQYF,TGTGCCACCAGCAGAGTGGGGGGGACACAGTACTTC
14,TRBV18,TRBJ1-5,NA,NA,CASSPISGGQPQHF,TGTGCCAGCTCACCAATATCGGGGGGTCAGCCCCAGCATTTT
12,TRBV5-6,TRBJ2-3,NA,NA,CASSSGTDTQYF,TGTGCCAGCAGTTCCGGCACAGATACGCAGTATTTT
12,TRBV5-1,TRBJ2-7,NA,TRBD1,CASSRDRGEQYF,TGCGCCAGCAGTCGGGACAGGGGTGAGCAGTACTTC
19,TRBV13,TRBJ1-3,NA,NA,CASSLHGGTIARSGNTIYF,TGTGCCAGCAGCTTACACGGGGGGACTATAGCCCGCTCTGGAAACACCATATATTTT
13,TRBV6-5,TRBJ1-1,NA,TRBD1,CASRRQGETEAFF,TGTGCCAGCAGAAGACAGGGAGAAACTGAAGCTTTCTTT
17,TRBV19,TRBJ1-1,NA,NA,CASSIGRVRRMNTEAFF,TGTGCCAGTAGTATAGGACGGGTTAGGCGGATGAACACTGAAGCTTTCTTT
14,TRBV4-2,TRBJ2-5,NA,TRBD1,CASSPGQGGETQYF,TGTGCCAGCAGCCCGGGACAGGGTGGAGAGACCCAGTACTTC
13,TRBV4-1,TRBJ1-2,NA,TRBD1,CASSQAQGYGYTF,TGCGCCAGCAGCCAAGCACAGGGGTATGGCTACACCTTC
13,TRBV5-1,TRBJ2-7,NA,NA,CASSFLQSYEQYF,TGCGCCAGCAGCTTCCTGCAGTCCTACGAGCAGTACTTC
18,TRBV19,TRBJ2-1,NA,TRBD2,CASSIQSGGRASYNEQFF,TGTGCCAGTAGTATTCAGTCTGGCGGGAGGGCTTCCTACAATGAGCAGTTCTTC
13,TRBV6-5,TRBJ2-3,NA,TRBD2,CASRLAVTDTQYF,TGTGCCAGCAGACTAGCGGTCACAGATACGCAGTATTTT
15,TRBV6-5,TRBJ1-2,once,NA,CASSGGTTSNYGYTF,TGTGCCAGCAGTGGGGGGACGACTTCTAACTATGGCTACACCTTC
12,TRBV7-2,TRBJ2-1,NA,TRBD1,CASSQNRDRAFF,TGTGCCAGCAGCCAAAACCGGGACAGGGCGTTCTTC